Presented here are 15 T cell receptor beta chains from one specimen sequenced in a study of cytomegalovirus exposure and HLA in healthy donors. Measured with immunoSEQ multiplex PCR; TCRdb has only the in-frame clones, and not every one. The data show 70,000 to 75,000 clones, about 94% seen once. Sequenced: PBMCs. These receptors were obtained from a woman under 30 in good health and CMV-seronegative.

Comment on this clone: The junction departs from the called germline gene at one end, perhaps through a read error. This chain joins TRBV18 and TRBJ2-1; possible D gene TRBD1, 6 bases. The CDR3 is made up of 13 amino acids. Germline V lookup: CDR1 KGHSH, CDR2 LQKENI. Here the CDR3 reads CASSPLTGVEEFF. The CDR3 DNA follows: TGTGCCAGCTCACCACTGACAGGAGTTGAGGAGTTCTTC. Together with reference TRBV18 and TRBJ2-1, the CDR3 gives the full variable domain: NAGVMQNPRHLVRRRGQEARLRCSPMKGHSHVYWYRQLPEEGLKFMVYLQKENIIDESGMPKERFSAEFPKEGPSILRIQQVVRGDSAAYFCASSPLTGVEEFFGPGTRLTVL.

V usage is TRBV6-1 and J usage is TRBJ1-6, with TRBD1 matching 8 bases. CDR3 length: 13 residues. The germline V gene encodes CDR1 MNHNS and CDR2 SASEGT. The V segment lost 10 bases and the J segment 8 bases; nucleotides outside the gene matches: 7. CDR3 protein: CAIRTGSDSPLHF. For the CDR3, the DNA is TGTGCCATACGGACAGGGAGTGATTCACCCCTCCACTTT.

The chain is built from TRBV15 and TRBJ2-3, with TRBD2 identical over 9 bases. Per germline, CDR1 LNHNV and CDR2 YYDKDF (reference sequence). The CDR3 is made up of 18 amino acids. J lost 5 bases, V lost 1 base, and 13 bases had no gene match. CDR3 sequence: CATSRGTWSAGGGDTQYF. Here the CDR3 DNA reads TGTGCCACCAGCAGAGGGACCTGGTCAGCGGGGGGAGGAGATACGCAGTATTTT.

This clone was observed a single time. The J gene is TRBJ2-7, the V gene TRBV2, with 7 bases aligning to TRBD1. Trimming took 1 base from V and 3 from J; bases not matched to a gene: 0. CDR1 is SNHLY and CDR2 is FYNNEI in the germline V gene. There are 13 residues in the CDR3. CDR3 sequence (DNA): TGTGCCAGCAGTGAAGGGACAGGCTACGAGCAGTACTTC. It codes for CASSEGTGYEQYF.

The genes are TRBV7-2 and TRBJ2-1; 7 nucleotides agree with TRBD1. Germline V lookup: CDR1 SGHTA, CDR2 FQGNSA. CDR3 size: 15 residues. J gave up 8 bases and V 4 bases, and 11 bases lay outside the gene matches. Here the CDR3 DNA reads TGTGCCAGCAGCTACTACAGGGGCCCGCGTTATGAGCAGTTCTTC. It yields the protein CASSYYRGPRYEQFF.

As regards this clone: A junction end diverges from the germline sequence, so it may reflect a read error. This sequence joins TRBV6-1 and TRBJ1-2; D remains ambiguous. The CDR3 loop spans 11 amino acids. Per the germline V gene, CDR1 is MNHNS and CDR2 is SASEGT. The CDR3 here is CKIATNYGYTF. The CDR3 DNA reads TGCAAGATTGCTACTAACTATGGCTACACCTTC.

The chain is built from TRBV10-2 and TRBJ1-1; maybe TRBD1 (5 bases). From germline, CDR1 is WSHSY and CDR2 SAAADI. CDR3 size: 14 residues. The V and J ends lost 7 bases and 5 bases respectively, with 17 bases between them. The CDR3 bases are TGCGCCAGCAATTATAGGCAGGGCGGAACTGAAGCTTTCTTT. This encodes CASNYRQGGTEAFF.

The DNA of the CDR3 is TGTGCCATCAGTGACCCCAGGGAATCCTACAATGAGCAGTTCTTC. Amino acids: CAISDPRESYNEQFF. The rearrangement joins TRBV10-3 to TRBJ2-1; D is perhaps TRBD1 (5 bases). This CDR3 has 15 amino acids. The germline V gene has CDR1 ENHRY and CDR2 SYGVKD. Trimming shortened V by 3 bases and J by 1 base, and 10 bases separated the two germline ends.

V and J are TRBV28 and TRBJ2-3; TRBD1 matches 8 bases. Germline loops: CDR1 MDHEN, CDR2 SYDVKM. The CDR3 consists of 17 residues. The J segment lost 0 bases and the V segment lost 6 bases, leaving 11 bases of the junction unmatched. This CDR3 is CASRTLKRTGSTDTQYF. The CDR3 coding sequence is TGTGCCAGCAGGACTTTAAAAAGGACAGGGAGCACAGATACGCAGTATTTT.

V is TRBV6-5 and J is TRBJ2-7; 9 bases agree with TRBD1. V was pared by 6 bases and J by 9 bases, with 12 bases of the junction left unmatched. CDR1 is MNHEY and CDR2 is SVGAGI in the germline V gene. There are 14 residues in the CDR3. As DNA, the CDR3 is TGTGCCAGCAGAGAACAGGGGGCAGGAACCGGGCAGTACTTC. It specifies CASREQGAGTGQYF.

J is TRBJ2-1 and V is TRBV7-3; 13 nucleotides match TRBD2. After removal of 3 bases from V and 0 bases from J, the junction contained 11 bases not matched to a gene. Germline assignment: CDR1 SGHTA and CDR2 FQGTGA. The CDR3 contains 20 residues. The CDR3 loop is CASSLKGGTSGIRSYNEQFF. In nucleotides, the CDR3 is TGTGCCAGCAGCTTGAAAGGGGGGACTAGCGGGATCCGCTCCTACAATGAGCAGTTCTTC.

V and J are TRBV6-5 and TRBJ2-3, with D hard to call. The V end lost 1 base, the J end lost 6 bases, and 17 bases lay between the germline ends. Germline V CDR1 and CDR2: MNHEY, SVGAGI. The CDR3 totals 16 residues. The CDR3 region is CASSYWASSQTDTQYF. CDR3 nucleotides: TGTGCCAGCAGTTACTGGGCCTCCTCGCAAACCGATACGCAGTATTTT.

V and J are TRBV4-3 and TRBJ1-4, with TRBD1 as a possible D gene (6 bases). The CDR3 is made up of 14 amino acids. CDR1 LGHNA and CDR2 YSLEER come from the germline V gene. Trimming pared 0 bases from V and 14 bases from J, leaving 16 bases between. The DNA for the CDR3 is TGCGCCAGCAGCCAAGACCGGACAGTAAACGGGCTGTTTTTT. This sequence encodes CASSQDRTVNGLFF.

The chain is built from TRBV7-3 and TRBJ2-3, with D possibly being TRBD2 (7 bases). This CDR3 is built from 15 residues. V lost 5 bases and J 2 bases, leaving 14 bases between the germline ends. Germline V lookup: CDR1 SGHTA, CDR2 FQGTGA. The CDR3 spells CASSPGGRDTDTQYF. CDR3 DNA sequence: TGTGCCAGCAGCCCCGGGGGGCGGGACACAGATACGCAGTATTTT.

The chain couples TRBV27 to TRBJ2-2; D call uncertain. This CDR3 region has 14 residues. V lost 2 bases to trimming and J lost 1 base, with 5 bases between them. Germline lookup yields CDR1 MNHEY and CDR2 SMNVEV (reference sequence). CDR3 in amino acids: CASSLGQNTGELFF. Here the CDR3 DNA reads TGTGCCAGCAGTTTAGGGCAGAACACCGGGGAGCTGTTTTTT.